What follows are 20 T cell receptor beta chains derived from one specimen sequenced in a study of blood T cell repertoires in COVID-19. Using immunoSEQ multiplex PCR, the repertoire was profiled, and TCRdb retains in-frame clones only, with some absent. The sample has about 170,000 clones; approximately 90% are singletons. Material: peripheral blood. The receptors were sampled from a woman older than 75 in a cohort sampled during active or convalescent COVID-19.

This sequence joins TRBV30 and TRBJ1-6, with 10 positions matching TRBD1. Germline CDR1 GTSNPN, CDR2 SVGIG (reference sequence). This CDR3 has 15 amino acids. V gave up 5 bases and J gave up 9 bases; unmatched junction bases: 10. The CDR3 loop reads CAWGGDRGVGSPLHF. The CDR3 nucleotides are TGTGCCTGGGGTGGGGACAGGGGTGTTGGTTCACCCCTCCACTTT.

The chain uses TRBV15 and TRBJ1-2, with 10 nucleotides matching TRBD1. The V gene's germline CDR1 is LNHNV and CDR2 YYDKDF (reference sequence). CDR3 length equals 15 residues. The junction had 11 bases not matched to a gene; V was cut back by 0 bases and J by 13 bases. The CDR3 DNA follows: TGTGCCACCAGCAGAGATCCCCGGGACAGGGGATCTCGCACCTTC. Its translation is CATSRDPRDRGSRTF.

This chain links TRBV3-1 (or the pseudogene TRBV3-2) with TRBJ2-1, with TRBD2 matching 11 bases. The germline gives CDR1 LGHDT, CDR2 YNNKEL (reference sequence). Trimming took 0 bases from V and 13 from J; bases not matched to a gene: 14. The CDR3 loop spans 17 amino acids. The CDR3 spells CASSQDRITASGGLQFF. In DNA, the CDR3 is TGTGCCAGCAGCCAAGATCGGATAACGGCTAGCGGGGGGCTCCAGTTCTTC.

V and J are TRBV27 and TRBJ2-6; 8 bases match TRBD1. Germline lookup yields CDR1 MNHEY and CDR2 SMNVEV (reference sequence). The length of the CDR3 is 17 residues. The trim removed 8 bases at V and 0 bases at J, leaving 9 bases unmatched. This CDR3 reads CASQRRTGYSGANVLTF. CDR3 DNA sequence: TGTGCCAGCCAGAGGCGGACAGGGTACTCTGGGGCCAACGTCCTGACTTTC.

This clone was seen only a few times. The chain couples TRBV28 to TRBJ2-2, with a tentative D call TRBD2 (7 bases). From germline, CDR1 is MDHEN and CDR2 SYDVKM. The CDR3 contains 16 residues. Between the trimmed V and J ends, which lost 4 bases and 5 bases, there was a span of 17 bases. The CDR3 region is CASSSPGGPRTGELFF. CDR3 sequence (DNA): TGTGCCAGCAGTTCCCCCGGGGGGCCTCGAACCGGGGAGCTGTTTTTT. Full variable domain (missing parts from reference TRBV28 and TRBJ2-2): DVKVTQSSRYLVKRTGEKVFLECVQDMDHENMFWYRQDPGLGLRLIYFSYDVKMKEKGDIPEGYSVSREKKERFSLILESASTNQTSMYLCASSSPGGPRTGELFFGEGSRLTVL.

This clone has only a few counts. V usage is TRBV6-5 and J usage is TRBJ2-7; D may be TRBD1 (5 bases). This CDR3 is built from 14 residues. V lost 2 bases to trimming and J lost 2 bases, with 10 bases between them. The germline V gene has CDR1 MNHEY and CDR2 SVGAGI. CDR3 nucleotide sequence: TGTGCCAGCAGTTACATACCAGGGCCCTACGAGCAGTACTTC. Its translation is CASSYIPGPYEQYF.

The V gene is TRBV28, the J gene TRBJ2-2; TRBD1 matches 7 bases. After removal of 5 bases from V and 5 bases from J, the junction contained 11 bases not matched to a gene. The CDR3 sequence is 16 residues long. Germline V gene lookup returns CDR1 MDHEN and CDR2 SYDVKM. The CDR3: CASSPQLRGPTGELFF. The CDR3 DNA is TGTGCCAGCAGTCCTCAACTGAGGGGGCCTACCGGGGAGCTGTTTTTT.

This clone was counted between two and nine times. The chain links TRBV28 to TRBJ1-1; perhaps TRBD1 as D (6 bases). V was pared by 3 bases and J by 3 bases, with 26 bases between. The length of the CDR3 is 19 residues. From germline, CDR1 is MDHEN and CDR2 SYDVKM. Here the CDR3 reads CASSFLGPGTRGGYTEAFF. The CDR3 DNA reads as TGTGCCAGCAGTTTCCTGGGTCCTGGGACTAGAGGGGGGTACACTGAAGCTTTCTTT.

The chain is built from TRBV6-5 and TRBJ2-1; the match to TRBD2 covers 11 bases. The CDR3 runs 15 residues. Germline values: CDR1 MNHEY, CDR2 SVGAGI. Losses at the gene ends were 7 bases for V and 9 bases for J; bases not matched to a gene: 11. The CDR3 DNA follows: TGTGCCAGCATCGAAACTAGCGGGAGAGTCGGTGAGCAGTTCTTC. The encoded protein is CASIETSGRVGEQFF.

The chain is built from TRBV5-1 and TRBJ1-6; TRBD1 aligns across 7 bases. The CDR3 has 13 amino acids. CDR1 and CDR2 from the germline V gene are SGHRS and YFSETQ. Trimming at V came to 4 bases and at J to 5 bases, leaving 0 bases not matched to a gene. The CDR3 sequence: CASSDRDNSPLHF. DNA of the CDR3: TGCGCCAGCAGCGACAGGGATAATTCACCCCTCCACTTT. The full variable domain, its missing parts supplied by reference TRBV5-1 and TRBJ1-6, is KAGVTQTPRYLIKTRGQQVTLSCSPISGHRSVSWYQQTPGQGLQFLFEYFSETQRNKGNFPGRFSGRQFSNSRSEMNVSTLELGDSALYLCASSDRDNSPLHFGNGTRLTVT.

The chain combines TRBV2 with TRBJ1-4; weak D call: TRBD1 (5 bases). Trimming took off 4 bases at V and 4 bases at J, with 13 bases between the two ends. Germline V gives CDR1 SNHLY, CDR2 FYNNEI. This CDR3 comprises 15 residues. The CDR3 DNA reads as TGTGCCAGCAGTGGACAGTCCCTCGTTAATGAAAAACTGTTTTTT. As protein: CASSGQSLVNEKLFF.

V and J are TRBV6-1 and TRBJ1-5, with TRBD1 identical over 9 bases. This CDR3 has 16 residues. J gave up 3 bases and V 3 bases, and 6 bases lay outside the gene matches. The V gene's germline CDR1 is MNHNS and CDR2 SASEGT. The CDR3 protein is CASSDYGQGTNQPQHF. CDR3 DNA: TGTGCCAGCAGTGATTACGGACAGGGGACCAATCAGCCCCAGCATTTT.

The chain links TRBV6-5 to TRBJ1-2, with TRBD1 matching over 9 bases. Germline V gene data show CDR1 as MNHEY and CDR2 as SVGAGI. The junction had 10 bases not matched to a gene; V was cut back by 7 bases and J by 4 bases. The CDR3 runs 15 residues. The CDR3 loop is CASMLGTGYSYGYTF. The DNA for the CDR3 is TGTGCCAGCATGCTTGGGACAGGGTATAGCTATGGCTACACCTTC.

The J gene is TRBJ2-7, the V gene TRBV28, with 8 bases identical to TRBD1. The CDR3 loop spans 13 amino acids. V was clipped by 9 bases and J by 4 bases; unmatched bases: 8. Germline V gene sequence: CDR1 MDHEN, CDR2 SYDVKM. The CDR3 nucleotides are TGTGCCAGTTCGACAGGGGTTTTGTACGAGCAGTACTTC. It translates to CASSTGVLYEQYF.

V gene TRBV4-2 combines with J gene TRBJ1-4, with a possible D match to TRBD1 (6 bases). Trimming pared 1 base from V and 0 bases from J, leaving 15 bases between. CDR1 LGHNA and CDR2 YNFKEQ come from the germline V gene. This CDR3 is built from 18 residues. The CDR3 reads CASSQAVDWTATNEKLFF. The CDR3 region has the DNA TGTGCCAGCAGCCAAGCAGTGGATTGGACAGCAACTAATGAAAAACTGTTTTTT.

This clone came up once. The gene calls are TRBV25-1 and TRBJ2-1, with 11 bases aligning to TRBD2. The CDR3 contains 15 residues. V lost 3 bases, J lost 6 bases, and 4 bases stayed unmatched. The V gene's germline CDR1 is MGHDK and CDR2 SYGVNS. DNA for the CDR3: TGTGCCAGCAGTGACGTAGCGGGAGGGCCCAATGAGCAGTTCTTC. It encodes CASSDVAGGPNEQFF. Full variable domain (missing parts from reference TRBV25-1 and TRBJ2-1): EADIYQTPRYLVIGTGKKITLECSQTMGHDKMYWYQQDPGMELHLIHYSYGVNSTEKGDLSSESTVSRIRTEHFPLTLESARPSHTSQYLCASSDVAGGPNEQFFGPGTRLTVL.

This clone showed up just once. The rearrangement uses TRBV6-2 or TRBV6-3 and TRBJ1-5, with TRBD1 as a possible D gene (5 bases). The CDR3 runs 14 residues. Looked up from germline, CDR1 is MNHEY and CDR2 is SVGEGT. V lost 2 bases and J 1 base, leaving 6 bases between the germline ends. CDR3 loop: CASSYRQSNQPQHF. The CDR3 bases are TGTGCCAGCAGTTACCGACAGAGCAATCAGCCCCAGCATTTT.

This clone was picked up one time. The rearrangement uses TRBV5-1 and TRBJ1-1, with TRBD1 matching over 8 bases. V was clipped by 0 bases and J by 1 base; unmatched bases: 5. Germline values: CDR1 SGHRS, CDR2 YFSETQ. CDR3 size: 16 residues. In DNA form, the CDR3 reads TGCGCCAGCAGCTTGGGGACAGGGTCCCAGAACACTGAAGCTTTCTTT. Its translation is CASSLGTGSQNTEAFF.

The rearrangement uses TRBV14 and TRBJ2-1; 7 bases agree with TRBD1. Germline values: CDR1 SGHDN, CDR2 FVKESK. This CDR3 has 16 residues. With 4 bases clipped from V and 7 bases from J, the junction kept 13 bases outside the gene matches. In DNA form, the CDR3 reads TGTGCCAGCAGCCCTTTTTCGACAGGGAAGAAAAATGAGCAGTTCTTC. Protein sequence: CASSPFSTGKKNEQFF.

This chain joins TRBV6-5 and TRBJ2-5, with 11 nucleotides matching TRBD2. The length of the CDR3 is 15 residues. In germline, CDR1 is MNHEY, CDR2 SVGAGI. V dropped 6 bases and J dropped 2; count of bases not matched to a gene: 5. The CDR3 nucleotides are TGTGCCAGCAGGGGACTAGCGGTTTATCAAGAGACCCAGTACTTC. Translated: CASRGLAVYQETQYF.